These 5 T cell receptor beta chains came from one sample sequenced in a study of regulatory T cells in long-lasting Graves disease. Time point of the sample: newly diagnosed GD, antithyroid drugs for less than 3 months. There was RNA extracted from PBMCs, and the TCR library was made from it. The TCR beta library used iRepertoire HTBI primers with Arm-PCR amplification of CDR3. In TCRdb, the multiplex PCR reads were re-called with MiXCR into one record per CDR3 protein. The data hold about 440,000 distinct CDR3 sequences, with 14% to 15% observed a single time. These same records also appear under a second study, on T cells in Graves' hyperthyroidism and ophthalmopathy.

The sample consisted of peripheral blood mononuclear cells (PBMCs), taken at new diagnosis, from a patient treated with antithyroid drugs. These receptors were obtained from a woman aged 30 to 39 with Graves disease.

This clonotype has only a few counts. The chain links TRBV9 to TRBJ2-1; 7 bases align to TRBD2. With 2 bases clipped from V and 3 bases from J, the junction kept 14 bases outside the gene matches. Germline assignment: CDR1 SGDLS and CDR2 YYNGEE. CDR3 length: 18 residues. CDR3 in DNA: TGTGCCAGCAGCGTTTTGGGTAGTGCGGGAGTCCTCTACAATGAGCAGTTCTTC. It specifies CASSVLGSAGVLYNEQFF.

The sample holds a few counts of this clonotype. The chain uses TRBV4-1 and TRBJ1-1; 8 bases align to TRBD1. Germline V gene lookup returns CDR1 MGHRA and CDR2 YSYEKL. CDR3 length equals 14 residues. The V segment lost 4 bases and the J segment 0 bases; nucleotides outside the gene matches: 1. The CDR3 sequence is CASSRTGMNTEAFF. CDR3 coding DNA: TGCGCCAGCAGCCGGACAGGGATGAACACTGAAGCTTTCTTT.

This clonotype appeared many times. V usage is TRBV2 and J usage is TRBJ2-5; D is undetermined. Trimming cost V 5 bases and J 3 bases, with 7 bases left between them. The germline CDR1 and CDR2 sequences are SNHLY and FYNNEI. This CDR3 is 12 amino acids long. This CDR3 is CASSLAEETQYF. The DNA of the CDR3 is TGTGCCAGCAGTCTGGCGGAAGAGACCCAGTACTTC. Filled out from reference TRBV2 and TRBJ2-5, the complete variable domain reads EPEVTQTPSHQVTQMGQEVILRCVPISNHLYFYWYRQILGQKVEFLVSFYNNEISEKSEIFDDQFSVERPDGSNFTLKIRSTKLEDSAMYFCASSLAEETQYFGPGTRLLVL.

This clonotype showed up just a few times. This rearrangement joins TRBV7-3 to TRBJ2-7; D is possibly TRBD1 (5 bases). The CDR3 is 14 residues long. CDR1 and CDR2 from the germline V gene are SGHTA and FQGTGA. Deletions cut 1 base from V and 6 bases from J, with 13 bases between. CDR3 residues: CASSLNPGNGEQYF. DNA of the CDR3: TGTGCCAGCAGCTTAAATCCAGGGAACGGCGAGCAGTACTTC. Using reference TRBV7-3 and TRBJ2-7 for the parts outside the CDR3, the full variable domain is GAGVSQTPSNKVTEKGKYVELRCDPISGHTALYWYRQSLGQGPEFLIYFQGTGAADDSGLPNDRFFAVRPEGSVSTLKIQRTERGDSAVYLCASSLNPGNGEQYFGPGTRLTVT.

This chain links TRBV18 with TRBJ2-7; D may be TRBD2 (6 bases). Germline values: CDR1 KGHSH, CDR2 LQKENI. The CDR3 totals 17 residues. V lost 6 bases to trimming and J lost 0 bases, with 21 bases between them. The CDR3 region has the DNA TGTGCCAGCTCCCTCGGGAGAGTGGGAGACTACTCCTACGAGCAGTACTTC. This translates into CASSLGRVGDYSYEQYF.